This T cell receptor beta chain was found in a study of OX40 agonist ivuxolimab in advanced cancers. Study-wide context: The costimulatory receptor OX40 (CD134) was targeted by ivuxolimab, a fully human IgG2 agonistic monoclonal antibody. Intravenous ivuxolimab was administered to patients every 2 weeks at six dose levels: 0.01, 0.1, 0.3, 1.5, 3 and 10 mg/kg. Of the 50 or so patients in dose escalation, about 20 had hepatocellular carcinoma, about 15 had melanoma, 9 had renal cell carcinoma and 9 had head and neck cancer. In the dose-escalation cohort, 75% to 90% of patients were male, and the mean age was approximately 60 years with a range of about 20 to 79. Patients were allowed to have had prior anti-PD-1, anti-PD-L1 or anti-CTLA-4 therapy, and around 43% of the dose-escalation patients had been treated with checkpoint inhibitors. Partial responses occurred in three dose-escalation patients: two with cutaneous melanoma and one with hepatocellular carcinoma. Peripheral TCRbeta sequencing aimed to test whether ivuxolimab altered TCR sequence diversity and caused clonal T-cell expansion. The paper describes the monotherapy dose-escalation part (N of about 52 patients) of the phase I trial of ivuxolimab.

V ends up 1 base short and J 1 base short, with an unmatched junction base count of 3. CDR1 MGHRA and CDR2 YSYEKL were looked up in the germline V gene. The CDR3 covers 15 residues, taking in both the cysteine and the phenylalanine. The only DNA kept is the CDR3, 45 bases in frame from the first base. Notes on this clone: The target of this receptor is not known. Base qualities were left out, and no much larger clone turns up one base away.

The trial excluded patients who had a history of autoimmune disease or who were on systemic immunosuppression. Peripheral blood for TCR sequencing was collected from all dose cohorts at baseline, on cycle 4 day 1, and on cycle 7 day 1. Samples were obtained from an open-label, multicenter, first-in-human phase I dose-escalation trial of ivuxolimab. Adults with locally advanced or metastatic melanoma, renal cell, hepatocellular, or head and neck squamous cell carcinoma were enrolled in the trial. Before TCR sequencing, CD4+ T cells and CD8+ T cells from peripheral blood were sorted into separate populations. What the authors observed across the whole study: Antigen specificity was not determined for the clonally expanded peripheral T cells. Low levels of normalized T-cell clonal expansion were also seen in some patients who did not respond. On average, CD8+ T cells showed more expanded clones than CD4+ T cells after ivuxolimab. In the 0.1-3.0 mg/kg groups, partial responders were among the patients with the lowest normalized peripheral clonal expansion, particularly in CD8+ T cells. At doses of 0.1 to 3.0 mg/kg, clonal expansion of both CD4+ and CD8+ T cells in blood was seen between baseline and week 6.

For sequencing of the TCRbeta CDR3 region, genomic DNA was extracted from the sorted cells. TCRbeta CDR3 regions were sequenced using the immunoSEQ Assay. The table was pulled from immuneACCESS by TCRdb, which kept in-frame rearrangements only. Such tables lose some clones; where checked, under half of the loss comes from unresolved V genes, and the rest has no known cause. The sample data list tens of thousands of clones, and about 85% of these were observed just once. Jointly, the top ten make up approximately 26% of the sample. This sequence was found in an adult with an advanced solid tumor such as melanoma, head and neck, liver or kidney cancer. The rearrangement combines TRBV4-1 with TRBJ1-1, with 7 bases matching TRBD1. The sequencing used CD4+ or CD8+ T cells sorted from blood, collected in a trial of the OX40 agonist ivuxolimab. Here the CDR3 is given as CASSQVAGGNTEAFF. The DNA is TGCGCCAGCAGCCAAGTTGCAGGGGGGAACACTGAAGCTTTCTTT.